Given below is one TCR beta chain in context. Its antigen remains undetermined. No base quality information exists; no much larger clone differs at one position. The data stem from a study of blood T cell repertoires in COVID-19 (dated by TCRdb to 2018 to 2020). Context from the whole study: Samples covering the acute and convalescent phases of COVID-19 were provided by collaborators in the United States, Italy and Spain. The material from the prospective study consisted of cDNA or gDNA derived from T cells, B-cell-depleted T cells, or PBMCs. Deeply sampled blood TCRbeta repertoires from subjects exposed to, actively infected with, or recovered from COVID-19 were included in the dataset. The repertoires were released in a freely available public database intended as a resource for research on the immune response to SARS-CoV-2. Samples were obtained from the ongoing ImmuneRACE study (first 160 participants) and from 1,254 subjects provided by 6 global collaborators. A de-identified subject ID, COVID-19 status, age in years and sex were almost always included in the sample metadata. Where available, HLA class I and class II types were taken from metadata supplied by the sample provider and were not determined by assay-based typing.

The CDR3 starts with the cysteine, ends with the phenylalanine, and has 15 residues. Only the CDR3 DNA stays, 45 bases, in frame from base 1. The junction shows trimming of 0 bases on V and 6 bases on J, and the gene matches do not reach 4 bases of it. CDR1 SGHRS and CDR2 YFSETQ are derived from the germline V gene. What the work shows at the level of the full study, not this receptor alone: The amount of clinical and demographic metadata varied by source and participant and was provided uncurated.

A second Seattle source provided samples from volunteer blood donors who had recovered from COVID-19. Each collaborating institution followed its own protocols to collect whole blood in K2EDTA tubes. For TCRbeta analysis, collaborator samples were shipped as frozen whole blood, as isolated PBMCs, or as DNA extracted from either sample type. TCRbeta CDR3 regions were amplified from genomic DNA by means of the immunoSEQ Assay, a bias-controlled multiplex PCR. Concerning the study's data processing: The number of nucleated cells in each sample was estimated by amplification of reference gene primers within the assay. To quantify the absolute abundance of each unique TCRbeta CDR3 rearrangement, sequence reads were collapsed and filtered. Productive Simpson clonality was computed per sample as the square root of Simpson's diversity index over productive rearrangements. TCRdb limited this immuneACCESS table to in-frame rearrangements with V and J called. A share of clones is missing; checked studies link under half to unresolved V genes, and the rest is unexplained. V, J and clone size are taken as reported in that table, and D and trimming were inferred from the DNA itself. The sample table records approximately 220,000 clones; around nine tenths of these occur just once. About 6.2% of the sample comes from the top ten.

The V gene is TRBV5-1 and the J gene is TRBJ2-3, and TRBD2 matches 10 of the central bases. The sequencing input was peripheral blood. The source is a man aged 55 to 70 who had recovered from COVID-19. The CDR3 protein: CASSLGNSGRDTQYF. The DNA sequence follows: TGCGCCAGCAGCTTGGGTAATAGCGGGAGGGATACGCAGTATTTT.